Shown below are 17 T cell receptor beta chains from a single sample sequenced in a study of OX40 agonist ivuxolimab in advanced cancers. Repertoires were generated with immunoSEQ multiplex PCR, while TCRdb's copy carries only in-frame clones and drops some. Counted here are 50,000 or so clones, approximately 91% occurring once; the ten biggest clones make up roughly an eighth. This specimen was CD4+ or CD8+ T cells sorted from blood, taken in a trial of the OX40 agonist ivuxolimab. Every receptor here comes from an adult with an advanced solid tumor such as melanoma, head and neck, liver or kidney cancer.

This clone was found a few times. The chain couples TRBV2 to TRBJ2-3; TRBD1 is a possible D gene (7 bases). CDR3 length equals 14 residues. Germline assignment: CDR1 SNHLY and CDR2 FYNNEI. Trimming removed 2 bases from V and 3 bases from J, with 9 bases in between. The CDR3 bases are TGTGCCAGCAGTGAACAGGGGGGAACAGATACGCAGTATTTT. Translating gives CASSEQGGTDTQYF.

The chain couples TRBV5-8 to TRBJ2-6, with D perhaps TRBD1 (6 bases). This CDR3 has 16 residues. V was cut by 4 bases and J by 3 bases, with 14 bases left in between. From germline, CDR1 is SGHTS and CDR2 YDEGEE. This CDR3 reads CASSLSDSYGANVLTF. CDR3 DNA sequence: TGTGCCAGCAGCCTATCGGACAGTTATGGGGCCAACGTCCTGACTTTC.

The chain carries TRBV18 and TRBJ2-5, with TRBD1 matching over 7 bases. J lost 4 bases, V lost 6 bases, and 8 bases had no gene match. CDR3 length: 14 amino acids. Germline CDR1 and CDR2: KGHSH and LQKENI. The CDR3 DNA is TGTGCCAGCTCCCAAAACAGGGGCGGAGAGACCCAGTACTTC. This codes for CASSQNRGGETQYF.

The CDR3 here is CAISEWGEEQYF. CDR3 sequence (DNA): TGTGCCATCAGTGAGTGGGGGGAAGAGCAGTACTTC. The V and J genes are TRBV10-3 and TRBJ2-7; possibly TRBD2 for D (6 bases). The CDR3 runs to 12 residues. The V and J ends lost 1 base and 7 bases respectively, with 8 bases between them. The V gene's germline CDR1 is ENHRY and CDR2 SYGVKD.

This CDR3 is CASSPGTRSWTGLNTEAFF. CDR3 sequence (DNA): TGTGCCAGCTCACCGGGAACTCGGTCTTGGACAGGGCTGAACACTGAAGCTTTCTTT. The chain combines TRBV18 with TRBJ1-1; 8 bases match TRBD1. V was pared by 3 bases and J by 0 bases, with 15 bases of the junction left unmatched. This CDR3 has 19 amino acids. CDR1 is KGHSH and CDR2 is LQKENI in the germline V gene.

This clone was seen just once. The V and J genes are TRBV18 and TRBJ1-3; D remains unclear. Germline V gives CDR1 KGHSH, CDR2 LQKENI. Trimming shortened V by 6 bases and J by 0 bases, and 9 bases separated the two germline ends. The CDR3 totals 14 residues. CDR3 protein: CASSRPASGNTIYF. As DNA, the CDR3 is TGTGCCAGCTCCCGTCCGGCCTCTGGAAACACCATATATTTT.

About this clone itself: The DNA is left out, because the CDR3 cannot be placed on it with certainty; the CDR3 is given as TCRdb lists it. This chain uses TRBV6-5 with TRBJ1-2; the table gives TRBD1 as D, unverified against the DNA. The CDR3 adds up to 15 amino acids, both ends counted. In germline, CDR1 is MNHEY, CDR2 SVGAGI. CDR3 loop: CASRRFGEGAEGYTF.

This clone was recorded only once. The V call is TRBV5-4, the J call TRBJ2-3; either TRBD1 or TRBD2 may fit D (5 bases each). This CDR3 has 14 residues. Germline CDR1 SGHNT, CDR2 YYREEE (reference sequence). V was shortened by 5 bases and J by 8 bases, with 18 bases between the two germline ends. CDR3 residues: CASSTGTEFSTQYF. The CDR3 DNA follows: TGTGCCAGCAGTACCGGGACGGAGTTTAGTACGCAGTATTTT. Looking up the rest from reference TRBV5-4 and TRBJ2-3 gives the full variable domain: ETGVTQSPTHLIKTRGQQVTLRCSSQSGHNTVSWYQQALGQGPQFIFQYYREEENGRGNFPPRFSGLQFPNYSSELNVNALELDDSALYLCASSTGTEFSTQYFGPGTRLTVL.

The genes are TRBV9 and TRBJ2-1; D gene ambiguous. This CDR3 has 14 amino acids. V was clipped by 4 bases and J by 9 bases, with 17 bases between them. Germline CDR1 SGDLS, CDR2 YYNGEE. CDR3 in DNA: TGTGCCAGCAGCTTGCGGCCTAAACTGGGTGAGCAGTTCTTC. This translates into CASSLRPKLGEQFF.

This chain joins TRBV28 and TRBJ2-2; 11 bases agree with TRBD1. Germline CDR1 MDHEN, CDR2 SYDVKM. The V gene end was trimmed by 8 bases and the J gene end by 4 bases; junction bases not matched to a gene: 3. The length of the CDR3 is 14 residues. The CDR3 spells CASRTGGTTGELFF. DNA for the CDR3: TGTGCCAGCCGGACAGGGGGCACCACCGGGGAGCTGTTTTTT.

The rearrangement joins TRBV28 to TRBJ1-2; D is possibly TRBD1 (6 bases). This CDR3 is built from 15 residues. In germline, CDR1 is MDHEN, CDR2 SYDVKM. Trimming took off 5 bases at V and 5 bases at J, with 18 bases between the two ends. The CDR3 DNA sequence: TGTGCCAGCAGTACATACAGGGTACGGATTTATGGCTACACCTTC. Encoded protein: CASSTYRVRIYGYTF.

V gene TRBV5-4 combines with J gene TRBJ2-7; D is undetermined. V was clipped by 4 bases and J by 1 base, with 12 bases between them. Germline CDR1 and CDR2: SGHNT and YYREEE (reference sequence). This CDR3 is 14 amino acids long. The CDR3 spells CASSPRARSYEQYF. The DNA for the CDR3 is TGTGCCAGCAGCCCACGGGCGAGATCCTACGAGCAGTACTTC.

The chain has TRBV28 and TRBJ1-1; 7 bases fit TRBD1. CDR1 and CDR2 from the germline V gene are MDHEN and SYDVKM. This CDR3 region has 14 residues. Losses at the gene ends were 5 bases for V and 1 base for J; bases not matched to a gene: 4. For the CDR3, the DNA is TGTGCCAGCAGTACAAGGACAGGGAACACTGAAGCTTTCTTT. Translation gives CASSTRTGNTEAFF.

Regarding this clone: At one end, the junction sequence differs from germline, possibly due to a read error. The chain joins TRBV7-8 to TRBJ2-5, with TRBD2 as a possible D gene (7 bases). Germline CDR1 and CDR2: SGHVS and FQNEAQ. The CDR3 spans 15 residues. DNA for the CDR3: TGTGCCAGCAGCTTGCGGAGGGGGGGCCAAGAGGCCCAGTACTTC. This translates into CASSLRRGGQEAQYF.

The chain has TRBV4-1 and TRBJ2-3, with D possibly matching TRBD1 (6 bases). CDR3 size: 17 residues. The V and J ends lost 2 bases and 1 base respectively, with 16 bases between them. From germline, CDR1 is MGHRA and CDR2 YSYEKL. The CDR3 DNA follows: TGCGCCAGCAGCCAACTACAGGGAAGTAGAGGCACAGATACGCAGTATTTT. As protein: CASSQLQGSRGTDTQYF.

The CDR3 DNA reads TGTGCCAGCAGTTATTCGGGACAGGAGAACACTGAAGCTTTCTTT. Protein product: CASSYSGQENTEAFF. This rearrangement joins TRBV6-6 to TRBJ1-1; 8 bases are shared with TRBD1. This CDR3 contains 15 residues. V trimming: 3 bases; J trimming: 1 base; junction bases outside the gene matches: 4. CDR1 MNHNY and CDR2 SVGAGI come from the germline V gene (reference sequence).

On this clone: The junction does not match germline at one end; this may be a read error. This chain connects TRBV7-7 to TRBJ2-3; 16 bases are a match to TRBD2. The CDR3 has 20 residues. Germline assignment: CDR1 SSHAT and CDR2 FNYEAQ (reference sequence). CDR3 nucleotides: TGTGCTAGCAGCTTAGCCCCAGGGGGACTAGCGGGAGGGCCGGCAGATACGCAGTATTTT. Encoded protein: CASSLAPGGLAGGPADTQYF.